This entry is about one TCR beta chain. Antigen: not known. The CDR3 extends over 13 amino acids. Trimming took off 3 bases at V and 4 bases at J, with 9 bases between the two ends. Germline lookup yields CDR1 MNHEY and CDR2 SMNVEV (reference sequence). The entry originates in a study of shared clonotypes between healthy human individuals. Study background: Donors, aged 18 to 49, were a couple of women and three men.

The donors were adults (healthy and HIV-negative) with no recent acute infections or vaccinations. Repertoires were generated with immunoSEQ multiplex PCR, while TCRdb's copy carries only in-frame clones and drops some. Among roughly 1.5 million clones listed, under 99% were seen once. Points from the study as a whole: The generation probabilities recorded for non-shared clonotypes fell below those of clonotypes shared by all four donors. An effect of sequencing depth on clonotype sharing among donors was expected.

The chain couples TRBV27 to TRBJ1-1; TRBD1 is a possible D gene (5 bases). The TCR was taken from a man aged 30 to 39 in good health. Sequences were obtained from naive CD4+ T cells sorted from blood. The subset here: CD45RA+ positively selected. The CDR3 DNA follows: TGTGCCAGCAGTTTTCGGGGCCCCACTGAAGCTTTCTTT. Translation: CASSFRGPTEAFF.